These 22 T cell receptor beta chains share one sample of origin, sequenced in a study of siplizumab effects on memory and regulatory T cells. This table comes from immunoSEQ multiplex PCR, and its TCRdb copy is limited to in-frame clones, with some not included. Of 87,000 or so clones detected, 75% to 90% appear once; the ten largest clones hold roughly 15%. Sample: CD4+ T cells sorted from blood. The receptors were sampled from a human donor in good health.

The chain uses TRBV10-3 and TRBJ2-2, with no clear D. Germline V gene lookup returns CDR1 ENHRY and CDR2 SYGVKD. V dropped 3 bases and J dropped 4 bases, with 12 bases sitting between them. The CDR3 has 15 amino acids. The CDR3 nucleotides read TGTGCCATCAGTGACTCCTTCGACGTCACCGGGGAGCTGTTTTTT. Translated: CAISDSFDVTGELFF.

The chain is built from TRBV19 and TRBJ1-2; D is possibly TRBD1 (6 bases). V gave up 9 bases and J gave up 6 bases, with 20 bases separating them. CDR1 and CDR2 (germline): LNHDA, SQIVND (reference sequence). The length of the CDR3 is 14 residues. The CDR3 loop is CASKAGEGRNGYTF. As DNA, the CDR3 is TGTGCCAGCAAAGCAGGGGAGGGCAGGAATGGCTACACCTTC.

The rearrangement joins TRBV2 to TRBJ1-1; D ambiguous. This CDR3 has 11 residues. CDR1 and CDR2 (germline): SNHLY, FYNNEI. The V and J ends lost 6 bases and 5 bases respectively, with 7 bases between them. This CDR3 reads CASSDKTEAFF. CDR3 in DNA: TGTGCCAGCAGCGATAAGACTGAAGCTTTCTTT.

V and J are TRBV5-4 and TRBJ2-6; no clear D gene. Trimming shortened V by 4 bases and J by 0 bases, and 11 bases separated the two germline ends. CDR3 length: 16 amino acids. Germline-derived CDR1 and CDR2 are SGHNT and YYREEE (reference sequence). CDR3 sequence: CASSPAWNSGANVLTF. In nucleotides, the CDR3 is TGTGCCAGCAGCCCCGCTTGGAACTCTGGGGCCAACGTCCTGACTTTC.

This chain uses TRBV29-1 with TRBJ1-1, with D unclear. V shed 7 bases and J shed 4 bases, with 10 bases lying between them. CDR3 length equals 11 residues. Germline lookup yields CDR1 SQVTM and CDR2 ANQGSEA. DNA of the CDR3: TGCAGCGGAAGAATTTCCACTGAAGCTTTCTTT. Amino acids: CSGRISTEAFF.

This clone has just one count. The V call is TRBV9, the J call TRBJ2-7; the D gene could be TRBD1 or TRBD2 (5 bases each). Trimming removed 4 bases at V and 0 bases at J, with 11 bases between. The CDR3 is 14 amino acids. Germline loops: CDR1 SGDLS, CDR2 YYNGEE. CDR3 DNA sequence: TGTGCCAGCAGCCCCAGGGAGAGCTCCTACGAGCAGTACTTC. Its protein product is CASSPRESSYEQYF.

The rearrangement uses TRBV19 and TRBJ2-3; 7 bases line up with TRBD2. This CDR3 region has 16 residues. The trim removed 3 bases at V and 2 bases at J, leaving 8 bases unmatched. CDR1 is LNHDA and CDR2 is SQIVND in the germline V gene (reference sequence). This CDR3 is CASSMYSGKDTDTQYF. The CDR3 DNA reads as TGTGCCAGTAGTATGTACAGCGGGAAGGACACAGATACGCAGTATTTT.

This chain connects TRBV5-1 to TRBJ2-1, with D perhaps being TRBD1 or TRBD2 (5 bases each). Trimming left V 5 bases short and J 3 bases short, with 18 bases between. The CDR3 is 16 amino acids. Germline-derived CDR1 and CDR2 are SGHRS and YFSETQ. The CDR3 spells CASSYGTDQIYNEQFF. CDR3 coding DNA: TGCGCCAGCAGTTACGGGACGGACCAAATCTACAATGAGCAGTTCTTC.

The V and J genes are TRBV5-6 and TRBJ1-4, with D unclear. Germline loops: CDR1 SGHDT, CDR2 YYEEEE. Trimming shortened V by 4 bases and J by 8 bases, and 15 bases separated the two germline ends. There are 14 residues in the CDR3. The CDR3, as DNA: TGTGCCAGCAGCCCATCATGGGGAGGGGAAAAACTGTTTTTT. This codes for CASSPSWGGEKLFF.

The J gene is TRBJ1-2, the V gene TRBV2; D gene uncertain. The CDR3 length is 13 residues. The germline V and J ends were trimmed by 7 bases and 4 bases, with 13 bases remaining between them. CDR1 SNHLY and CDR2 FYNNEI come from the germline V gene. CDR3: CASNLDVGYGYTF. CDR3 DNA sequence: TGTGCCAGCAATCTTGACGTGGGCTATGGCTACACCTTC.

The chain recombines TRBV5-8 with TRBJ2-3, with a possible D match to TRBD1 (5 bases). The CDR3 contains 13 residues. The germline V gene has CDR1 SGHTS and CDR2 YDEGEE. Trimming left V 5 bases short and J 5 bases short, with 12 bases between. The CDR3 sequence is CASRGPKRDTQYF. CDR3 DNA sequence: TGTGCCAGCAGGGGGCCGAAAAGAGATACGCAGTATTTT.

The rearrangement links TRBV11-3 to TRBJ2-2, with a weak D call TRBD1 (6 bases). The CDR3 totals 15 residues. Deletions cut 4 bases from V and 4 bases from J, with 13 bases between. Germline CDR1 reads SGHNT; CDR2 reads YENEEA. The DNA for the CDR3 is TGTGCCAGCAGCTCCCTAGGGGGACGCACCGGGGAGCTGTTTTTT. Translating it yields CASSSLGGRTGELFF.

The V gene is TRBV7-2, the J gene TRBJ2-7; D possibly matches TRBD1 or TRBD2 (6 bases each). Germline V gives CDR1 SGHTA, CDR2 FQGNSA. The CDR3 is 16 residues long. The ends were cut back, 2 bases at V and 7 bases at J, with 21 bases in the middle. This CDR3 reads CASSLTYRDGGGEQYF. The CDR3 nucleotides read TGTGCCAGCAGCTTAACGTATCGGGACGGAGGGGGGGAGCAGTACTTC.

This clone was found a few times. V gene TRBV27 combines with J gene TRBJ1-2; 7 bases line up with TRBD1. J lost 8 bases, V lost 3 bases, and 9 bases had no gene match. The CDR3 loop spans 14 amino acids. Per germline, CDR1 MNHEY and CDR2 SMNVEV (reference sequence). CDR3 sequence: CASSFPDRVRGYTF. The DNA for the CDR3 is TGTGCCAGCAGTTTTCCCGACAGGGTTCGCGGCTACACCTTC.

The genes are TRBV5-1 and TRBJ2-5; weak D call: TRBD1 (5 bases). There are 15 residues in the CDR3. Trimming left V 4 bases short and J 2 bases short, with 15 bases between. The germline gives CDR1 SGHRS, CDR2 YFSETQ. The CDR3 nucleotides read TGCGCCAGCAGCATCTCCGACAGACGACAAGAGACCCAGTACTTC. It encodes CASSISDRRQETQYF.

The rearrangement uses TRBV6-5 and TRBJ2-7; maybe TRBD2 (5 bases). Germline V gene data show CDR1 as MNHEY and CDR2 as SVGAGI. There are 13 residues in the CDR3. Trimming cost V 5 bases and J 5 bases, with 13 bases left between them. The CDR3 DNA sequence: TGTGCCAGCAGTGGGGAGTCTAAACACGAGCAGTACTTC. Protein: CASSGESKHEQYF.

The chain links TRBV4-1 to TRBJ2-7, with 10 bases identical to TRBD2. This CDR3 has 16 residues. Losses at the gene ends were 1 base for V and 1 base for J; bases not matched to a gene: 4. The germline V gene has CDR1 MGHRA and CDR2 YSYEKL. The CDR3 coding sequence is TGCGCCAGCAGCCAAGGTCCTAGCGGGAGTTCCTACGAGCAGTACTTC. It yields the protein CASSQGPSGSSYEQYF.

This sequence joins TRBV10-3 and TRBJ2-7; the D is unclear. This CDR3 contains 14 residues. Trimming removed 0 bases from V and 0 bases from J, with 6 bases in between. CDR1 ENHRY and CDR2 SYGVKD come from the germline V gene. DNA for the CDR3: TGTGCCATCAGTGAGTCCCAAGGCTCCTACGAGCAGTACTTC. Amino acids: CAISESQGSYEQYF.

The chain is built from TRBV7-2 and TRBJ2-1; 12 positions match TRBD2. CDR1 and CDR2 from the germline V gene are SGHTA and FQGNSA. The V gene end was trimmed by 4 bases and the J gene end by 9 bases; junction bases not matched to a gene: 7. The CDR3 totals 15 residues. CDR3 DNA: TGTGCCAGCAGCTCAACTAGCGGGAGGCTGAGTGAGCAGTTCTTC. Protein sequence: CASSSTSGRLSEQFF.

The rearrangement uses TRBV5-1 and TRBJ2-7; TRBD2 matches 8 bases. This CDR3 is 15 amino acids long. Germline trimming cut 3 bases from V and 6 bases from J; bases unmatched to any gene: 11. Germline lookup yields CDR1 SGHRS and CDR2 YFSETQ. Here the CDR3 DNA reads TGCGCCAGCAGCTCAGGGACTAGTCCCGCAGTCGAGCAGTACTTC. Translation gives CASSSGTSPAVEQYF.

The V call is TRBV10-3, the J call TRBJ2-1; the match to TRBD2 covers 11 bases. This CDR3 comprises 15 residues. CDR1 and CDR2 (germline): ENHRY, SYGVKD. Trimming cost V 7 bases and J 8 bases; bases outside gene matches: 10. DNA for the CDR3: TGTGCCATCACTCGCACTAGCGGGAGATTATATGAGCAGTTCTTC. It encodes CAITRTSGRLYEQFF.

This chain joins TRBV19 and TRBJ2-3, with 8 positions matching TRBD2. Germline CDR1 is LNHDA and CDR2 is SQIVND (reference sequence). Germline trimming cut 9 bases from V and 3 bases from J; bases unmatched to any gene: 11. There are 15 residues in the CDR3. The CDR3 loop reads CASRKAGGLTDTQYF. CDR3 DNA: TGTGCCAGCCGAAAGGCGGGGGGCTTGACAGATACGCAGTATTTT.